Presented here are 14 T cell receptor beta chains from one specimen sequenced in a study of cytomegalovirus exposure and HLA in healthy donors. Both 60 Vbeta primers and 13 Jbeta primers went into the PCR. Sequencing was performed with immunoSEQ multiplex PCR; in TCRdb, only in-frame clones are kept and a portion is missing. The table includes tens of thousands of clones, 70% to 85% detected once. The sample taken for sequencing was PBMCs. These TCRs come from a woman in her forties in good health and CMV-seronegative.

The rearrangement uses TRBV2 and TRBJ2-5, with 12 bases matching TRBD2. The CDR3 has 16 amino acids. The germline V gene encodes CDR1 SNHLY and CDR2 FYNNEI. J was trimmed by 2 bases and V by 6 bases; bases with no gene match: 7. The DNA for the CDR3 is TGTGCCAGCAGCGACGGCCTAGCGGGGGGGCAAGAGACCCAGTACTTC. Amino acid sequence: CASSDGLAGGQETQYF. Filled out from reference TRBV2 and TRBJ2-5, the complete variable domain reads EPEVTQTPSHQVTQMGQEVILRCVPISNHLYFYWYRQILGQKVEFLVSFYNNEISEKSEIFDDQFSVERPDGSNFTLKIRSTKLEDSAMYFCASSDGLAGGQETQYFGPGTRLLVL.

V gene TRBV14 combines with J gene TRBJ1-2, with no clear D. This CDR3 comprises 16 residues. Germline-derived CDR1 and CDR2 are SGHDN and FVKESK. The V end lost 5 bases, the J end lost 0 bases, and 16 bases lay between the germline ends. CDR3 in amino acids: CASSRGGFLPNYGYTF. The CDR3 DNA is TGTGCCAGCAGCAGAGGAGGATTCCTTCCTAACTATGGCTACACCTTC.

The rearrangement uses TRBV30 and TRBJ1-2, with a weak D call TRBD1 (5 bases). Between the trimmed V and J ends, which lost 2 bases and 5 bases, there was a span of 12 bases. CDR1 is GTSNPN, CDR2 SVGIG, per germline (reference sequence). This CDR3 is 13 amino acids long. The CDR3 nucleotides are TGTGCCTGGAGTCCCCAGGGCCTTTATGGCTACACCTTC. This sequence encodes CAWSPQGLYGYTF.

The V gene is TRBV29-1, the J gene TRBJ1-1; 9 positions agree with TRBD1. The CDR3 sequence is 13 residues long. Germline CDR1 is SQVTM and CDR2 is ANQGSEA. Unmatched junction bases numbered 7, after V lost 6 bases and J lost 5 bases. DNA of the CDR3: TGCAGCGTCGGACAGGGGTCGGGGACTGAAGCTTTCTTT. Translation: CSVGQGSGTEAFF.

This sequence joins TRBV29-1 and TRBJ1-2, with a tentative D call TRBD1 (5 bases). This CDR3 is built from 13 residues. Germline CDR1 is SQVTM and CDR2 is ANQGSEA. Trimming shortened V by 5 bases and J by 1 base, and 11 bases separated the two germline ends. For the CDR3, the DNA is TGCAGCGTTAATTCAGGGAATAACTATGGCTACACCTTC. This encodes CSVNSGNNYGYTF.

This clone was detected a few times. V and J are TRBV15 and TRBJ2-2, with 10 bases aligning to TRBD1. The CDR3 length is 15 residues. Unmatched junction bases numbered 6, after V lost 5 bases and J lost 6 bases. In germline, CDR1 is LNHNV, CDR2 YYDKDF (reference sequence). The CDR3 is CATSDGTGDSGELFF. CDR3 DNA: TGTGCCACCAGCGACGGGACAGGGGATTCCGGGGAGCTGTTTTTT.

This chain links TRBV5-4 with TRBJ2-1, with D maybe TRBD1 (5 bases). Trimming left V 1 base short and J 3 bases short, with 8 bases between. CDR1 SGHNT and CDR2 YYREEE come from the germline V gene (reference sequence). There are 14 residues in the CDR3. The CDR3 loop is CASSLKQVYNEQFF. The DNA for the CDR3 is TGTGCCAGCAGCTTGAAACAGGTCTACAATGAGCAGTTCTTC.

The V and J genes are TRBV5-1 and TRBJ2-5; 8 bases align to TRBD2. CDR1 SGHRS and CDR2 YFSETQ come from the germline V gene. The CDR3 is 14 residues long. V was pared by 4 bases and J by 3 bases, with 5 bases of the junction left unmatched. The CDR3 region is CASSLLADKETQYF. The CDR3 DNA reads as TGCGCCAGCAGCCTACTAGCGGACAAAGAGACCCAGTACTTC.

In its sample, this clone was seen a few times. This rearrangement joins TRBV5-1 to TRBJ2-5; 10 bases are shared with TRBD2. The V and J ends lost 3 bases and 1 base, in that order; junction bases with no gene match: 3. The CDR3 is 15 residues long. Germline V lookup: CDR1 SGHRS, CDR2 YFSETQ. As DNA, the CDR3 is TGCGCCAGCAGCTCACTAGCGGGGCGCCAAGAGACCCAGTACTTC. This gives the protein CASSSLAGRQETQYF. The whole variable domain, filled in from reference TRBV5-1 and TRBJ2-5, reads KAGVTQTPRYLIKTRGQQVTLSCSPISGHRSVSWYQQTPGQGLQFLFEYFSETQRNKGNFPGRFSGRQFSNSRSEMNVSTLELGDSALYLCASSSLAGRQETQYFGPGTRLLVL.

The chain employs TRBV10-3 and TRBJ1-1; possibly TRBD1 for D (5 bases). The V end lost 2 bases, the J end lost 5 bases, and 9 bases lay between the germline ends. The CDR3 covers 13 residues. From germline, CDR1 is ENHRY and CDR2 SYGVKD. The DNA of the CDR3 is TGTGCCATCAGTGAGCGGGGGGGGACTGAAGCTTTCTTT. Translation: CAISERGGTEAFF.

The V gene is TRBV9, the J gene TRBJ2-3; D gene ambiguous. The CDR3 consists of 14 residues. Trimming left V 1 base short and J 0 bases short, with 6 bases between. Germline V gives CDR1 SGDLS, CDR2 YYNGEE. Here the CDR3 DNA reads TGTGCCAGCAGCGTACTACTAAGCACAGATACGCAGTATTTT. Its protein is CASSVLLSTDTQYF. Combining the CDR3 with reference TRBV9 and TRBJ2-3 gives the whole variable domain DSGVTQTPKHLITATGQRVTLRCSPRSGDLSVYWYQQSLDQGLQFLIQYYNGEERAKGNILERFSAQQFPDLHSELNLSSLELGDSALYFCASSVLLSTDTQYFGPGTRLTVL.

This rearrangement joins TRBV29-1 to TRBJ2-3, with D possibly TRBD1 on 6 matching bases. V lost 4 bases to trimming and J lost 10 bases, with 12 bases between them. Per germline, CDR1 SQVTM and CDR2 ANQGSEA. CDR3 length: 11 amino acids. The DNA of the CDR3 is TGCAGCGTTGTACAGGGTTTGCCGCAGTATTTT. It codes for CSVVQGLPQYF.

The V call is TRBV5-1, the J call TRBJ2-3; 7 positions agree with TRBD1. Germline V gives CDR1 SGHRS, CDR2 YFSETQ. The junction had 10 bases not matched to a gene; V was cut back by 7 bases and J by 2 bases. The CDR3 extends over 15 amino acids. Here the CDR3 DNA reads TGCGCCAGCTTAGAGACAGGGTATCCCACAGATACGCAGTATTTT. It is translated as CASLETGYPTDTQYF.

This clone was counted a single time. CDR3 nucleotides: TGTGCCAGCTCACCTGTAGACTACTATGGCTACACCTTC. This sequence encodes CASSPVDYYGYTF. This rearrangement joins TRBV18 to TRBJ1-2; D ambiguous. The CDR3 has 13 amino acids. Trimming stripped 3 bases from V and 3 bases from J, with 8 bases between. Germline values: CDR1 KGHSH, CDR2 LQKENI. The entire variable domain, with the rest obtained from reference TRBV18 and TRBJ1-2, is as follows: NAGVMQNPRHLVRRRGQEARLRCSPMKGHSHVYWYRQLPEEGLKFMVYLQKENIIDESGMPKERFSAEFPKEGPSILRIQQVVRGDSAAYFCASSPVDYYGYTFGSGTRLTVV.